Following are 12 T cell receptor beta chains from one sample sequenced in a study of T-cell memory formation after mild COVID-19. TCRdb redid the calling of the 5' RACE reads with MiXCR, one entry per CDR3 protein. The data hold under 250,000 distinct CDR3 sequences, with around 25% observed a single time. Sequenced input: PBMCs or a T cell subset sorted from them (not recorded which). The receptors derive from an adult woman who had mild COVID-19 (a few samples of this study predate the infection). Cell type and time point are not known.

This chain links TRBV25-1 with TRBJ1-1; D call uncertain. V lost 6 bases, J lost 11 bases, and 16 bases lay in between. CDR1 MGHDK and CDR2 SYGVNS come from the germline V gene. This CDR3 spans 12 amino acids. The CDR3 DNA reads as TGTGCCAGCAGGGATACTGGCCGTCGGGCTTTCTTT. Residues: CASRDTGRRAFF.

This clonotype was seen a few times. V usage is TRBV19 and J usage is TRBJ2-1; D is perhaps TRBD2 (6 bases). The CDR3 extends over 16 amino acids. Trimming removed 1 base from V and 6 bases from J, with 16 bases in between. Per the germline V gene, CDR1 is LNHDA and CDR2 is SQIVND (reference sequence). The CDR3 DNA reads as TGTGCCAGTAGTATAGCTGGGGGGACTTCCGCCAATGAGCAGTTCTTC. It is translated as CASSIAGGTSANEQFF.

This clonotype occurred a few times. This chain's CDR3 is CASSLGPGADTQYF. CDR3 nucleotides: TGCGCCAGCAGCTTGGGTCCCGGTGCGGATACGCAGTATTTT. The chain links TRBV5-1 to TRBJ2-3; no firm D call. V was pared by 0 bases and J by 6 bases, with 11 bases between. Per the germline V gene, CDR1 is SGHRS and CDR2 is YFSETQ. The CDR3 sequence is 14 residues long.

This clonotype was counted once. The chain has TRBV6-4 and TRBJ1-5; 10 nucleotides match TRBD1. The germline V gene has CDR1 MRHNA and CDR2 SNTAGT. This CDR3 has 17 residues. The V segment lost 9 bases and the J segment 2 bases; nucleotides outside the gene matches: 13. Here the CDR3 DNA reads TGTGCCAGAAGGGCAGGGACAGGGGATTGGGGCAATCAGCCCCAGCATTTT. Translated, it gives CARRAGTGDWGNQPQHF.

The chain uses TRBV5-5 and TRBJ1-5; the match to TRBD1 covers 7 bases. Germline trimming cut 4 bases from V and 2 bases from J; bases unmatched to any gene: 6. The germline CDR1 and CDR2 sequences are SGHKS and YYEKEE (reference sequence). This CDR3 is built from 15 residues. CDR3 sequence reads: CASSETGFGNQPQHF. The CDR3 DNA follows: TGTGCCAGCAGCGAGACAGGGTTTGGCAATCAGCCCCAGCATTTT. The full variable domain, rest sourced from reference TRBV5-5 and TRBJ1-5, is DAGVTQSPTHLIKTRGQQVTLRCSPISGHKSVSWYQQVLGQGPQFIFQYYEKEERGRGNFPDRFSARQFPNYSSELNVNALLLGDSALYLCASSETGFGNQPQHFGDGTRLSIL.

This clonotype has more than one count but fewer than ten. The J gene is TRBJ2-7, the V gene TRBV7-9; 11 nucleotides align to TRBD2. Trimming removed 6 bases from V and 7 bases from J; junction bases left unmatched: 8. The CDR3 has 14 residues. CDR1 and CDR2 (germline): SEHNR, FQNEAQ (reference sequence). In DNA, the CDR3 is TGTGCCAGCAGTCCGACTAGCGGGACGTGGGAGCAGTACTTC. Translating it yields CASSPTSGTWEQYF.

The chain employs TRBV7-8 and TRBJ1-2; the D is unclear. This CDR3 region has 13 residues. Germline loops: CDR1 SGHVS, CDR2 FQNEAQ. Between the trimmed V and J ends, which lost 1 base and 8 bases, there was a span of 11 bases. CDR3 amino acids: CASSLGVGSGYTF. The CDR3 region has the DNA TGTGCCAGCAGCTTAGGGGTAGGGAGCGGCTACACCTTC.

The CDR3 region has the DNA TGTGCCAGCAGCCATACCGGGACAGCCAACTACGAGCAGTACTTC. Protein: CASSHTGTANYEQYF. The gene calls are TRBV7-2 and TRBJ2-7, with 7 nucleotides matching TRBD1. In germline, CDR1 is SGHTA, CDR2 FQGNSA. The CDR3 length is 15 residues. V trimming: 5 bases; J trimming: 3 bases; junction bases outside the gene matches: 10.

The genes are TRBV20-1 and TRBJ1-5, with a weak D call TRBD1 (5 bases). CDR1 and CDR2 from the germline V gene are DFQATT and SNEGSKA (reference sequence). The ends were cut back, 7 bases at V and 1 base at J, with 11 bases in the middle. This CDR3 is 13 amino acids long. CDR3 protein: CSVRRGSNQPQHF. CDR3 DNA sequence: TGCAGTGTACGACGGGGCAGCAATCAGCCCCAGCATTTT.

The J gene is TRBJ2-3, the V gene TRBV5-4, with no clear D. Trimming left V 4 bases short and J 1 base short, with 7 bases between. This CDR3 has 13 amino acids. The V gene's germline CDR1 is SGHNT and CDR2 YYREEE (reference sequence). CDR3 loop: CASSVVGTDTQYF. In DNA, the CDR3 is TGTGCCAGCAGCGTCGTTGGCACAGATACGCAGTATTTT.

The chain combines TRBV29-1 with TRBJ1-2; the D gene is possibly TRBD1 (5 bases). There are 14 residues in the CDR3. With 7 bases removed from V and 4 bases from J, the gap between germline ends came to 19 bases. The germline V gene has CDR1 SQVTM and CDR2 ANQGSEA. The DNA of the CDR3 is TGCAGCGCCTCAACGGCCGGGGGATCCTATGGCTACACCTTC. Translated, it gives CSASTAGGSYGYTF.

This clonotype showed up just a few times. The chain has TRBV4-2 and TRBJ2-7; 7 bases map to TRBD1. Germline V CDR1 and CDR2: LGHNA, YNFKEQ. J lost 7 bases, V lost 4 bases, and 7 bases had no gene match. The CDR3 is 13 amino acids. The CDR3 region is CASSREGASEQYF. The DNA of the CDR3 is TGTGCCAGCAGCCGTGAGGGGGCCTCAGAGCAGTACTTC.